A selection of T cell receptor beta chains follows, all from one sample in a study of cytomegalovirus exposure and HLA in healthy donors. The repertoire was sequenced with immunoSEQ multiplex PCR; TCRdb's copy has only in-frame clones and lacks some. The data show roughly 130,000 clones, over 60% seen once. Sequenced: PBMCs. The receptors come from a human donor in good health. The CDR3 runs from the conserved cysteine through the conserved F or W. D genes are given only for firm matches. The size of a clone is reported for some rows only, either as once, few or many, or as a class for expanded clones.

CDR3aa | CDR3nt | len | abundance | j_gene | d_gene | v_gene
CASRSQDYGYTF | TGTGCCAGCAGGAGTCAGGACTATGGCTACACCTTC | 12 | - | TRBJ1-2 | - | TRBV6-5
CASSYTQPEGDYGYTF | TGTGCCAGCAGCTACACCCAACCGGAGGGTGACTATGGCTACACCTTC | 16 | - | TRBJ1-2 | - | TRBV13
CASSWSGMSDTQYF | TGCGCCAGCAGCTGGAGCGGGATGTCAGATACGCAGTATTTT | 14 | few | TRBJ2-3 | TRBD2 | TRBV5-1
CASSGSGEIYEQYF | TGTGCCAGCAGCGGTAGCGGGGAAATCTACGAGCAGTACTTC | 14 | once | TRBJ2-7 | TRBD2 | TRBV5-4
CASSAGTGANTGELFF | TGTGCCAGCAGCGCCGGGACAGGGGCGAACACCGGGGAGCTGTTTTTT | 16 | - | TRBJ2-2 | TRBD1 | TRBV9
CASSVRDRGYEQYF | TGTGCCAGCAGCGTCCGGGACAGGGGTTACGAGCAGTACTTC | 14 | - | TRBJ2-7 | TRBD1 | TRBV9
CASSSSGAQETQYF | TGTGCCAGCTCTTCAAGCGGGGCTCAAGAGACCCAGTACTTC | 14 | - | TRBJ2-5 | TRBD2 | TRBV7-3
CASSPDSSYGYTF | TGTGCCAGCAGCCCCGACAGCAGCTATGGCTACACCTTC | 13 | few | TRBJ1-2 | - | TRBV7-9
CASSQGHGQGSGELFF | TGTGCCAGCAGCCAAGGCCACGGACAGGGCTCCGGGGAGCTGTTTTTT | 16 | - | TRBJ2-2 | TRBD1 | TRBV4-2
CASSPGDIPNTIYF | TGTGCCAGCAGCCCCGGGGACATTCCGAACACCATATATTTT | 14 | few | TRBJ1-3 | - | TRBV7-9
CASRSTGGTEAFF | TGTGCCAGCCGGTCGACAGGTGGGACTGAAGCTTTCTTT | 13 | once | TRBJ1-1 | - | TRBV5-6
CAWSVGGNQPQHF | TGTGCCTGGAGTGTCGGGGGCAATCAGCCCCAGCATTTT | 13 | - | TRBJ1-5 | - | TRBV30
CASSWGRGGYTF | TGTGCCAGCAGTTGGGGGAGGGGCGGCTACACCTTC | 12 | - | TRBJ1-2 | - | TRBV27
CASSLAGTDYEQYF | TGTGCCAGCAGTTTAGCGGGGACAGATTACGAGCAGTACTTC | 14 | once | TRBJ2-7 | - | TRBV28
CASSVDRVSDTQYF | TGTGCCAGCAGTGTAGACAGGGTTTCAGATACGCAGTATTTT | 14 | few | TRBJ2-3 | TRBD1 | TRBV6-5
CASSWTGANEKLFF | TGTGCCAGCAGCTGGACAGGGGCGAATGAAAAACTGTTTTTT | 14 | - | TRBJ1-4 | TRBD1 | TRBV28
CASSFRGVAEAFF | TGTGCCAGTAGTTTCCGGGGAGTCGCTGAAGCTTTCTTT | 13 | - | TRBJ1-1 | - | TRBV19
CASSTGVGNTEAFF | TGTGCCAGTAGTACAGGGGTAGGAAACACTGAAGCTTTCTTT | 14 | - | TRBJ1-1 | - | TRBV19
CASSLRGGGEKLFF | TGCGCCAGCAGCTTGCGGGGAGGAGGTGAAAAACTGTTTTTT | 14 | - | TRBJ1-4 | - | TRBV5-1
CASSSGGGPNTEAFF | TGTGCCAGCAGCTCAGGGGGCGGGCCGAACACTGAAGCTTTCTTT | 15 | - | TRBJ1-1 | TRBD1 | TRBV7-3
CASSLAGVKDEQFF | TGTGCCAGCAGCTTGGCGGGGGTTAAGGATGAGCAGTTCTTC | 14 | - | TRBJ2-1 | TRBD2 | TRBV9
CASSEVKSGSDTQYF | TGTGCCAGCAGTGAAGTGAAGAGCGGGAGCGATACGCAGTATTTT | 15 | - | TRBJ2-3 | TRBD2 | TRBV6-1
CASTRTGGSRYYGYTF | TGTGCCAGCACCCGGACAGGGGGCTCCCGTTACTATGGCTACACCTTC | 16 | - | TRBJ1-2 | TRBD1 | TRBV6-6
CATHTGTGANVLTF | TGTGCCACCCATACAGGGACTGGGGCCAACGTCCTGACTTTC | 14 | - | TRBJ2-6 | - | TRBV6-6
CASSLATGMAGELFF | TGTGCCAGCAGCTTAGCCACAGGGATGGCCGGGGAGCTGTTTTTT | 15 | - | TRBJ2-2 | - | TRBV7-9
CASSERGRGSGAQYF | TGTGCCAGCAGCGAGAGGGGGAGGGGGTCGGGGGCCCAGTACTTC | 15 | - | TRBJ2-5 | - | TRBV28
CASSPPGSDYGYTF | TGTGCCAGCAGCCCTCCGGGGAGTGACTATGGCTACACCTTC | 14 | once | TRBJ1-2 | - | TRBV7-9
CAWNEGLGYGYTF | TGTGCCTGGAACGAGGGCTTAGGGTATGGCTACACCTTC | 13 | - | TRBJ1-2 | - | TRBV30
CASSPGQVGETQYF | TGTGCCAGTAGTCCCGGACAGGTCGGAGAGACCCAGTACTTC | 14 | few | TRBJ2-5 | TRBD1 | TRBV19
CASSRRTGDRVTGELFF | TGTGCCAGCAGCCGACGGACAGGGGATCGAGTCACCGGGGAGCTGTTTTTT | 17 | once | TRBJ2-2 | TRBD1 | TRBV11-1
CASTSTTVPADTQYF | TGTGCCAGCACCTCCACAACCGTACCCGCAGATACGCAGTATTTT | 15 | - | TRBJ2-3 | - | TRBV7-2
CASSLSSLAGNQNEQFF | TGTGCCAGCAGTTTATCCTCACTAGCGGGAAATCAAAATGAGCAGTTCTTC | 17 | - | TRBJ2-1 | TRBD2 | TRBV28
CASSLAGGQGVDEQFF | TGTGCCAGCAGCTTAGCAGGGGGACAGGGGGTGGATGAGCAGTTCTTC | 16 | once | TRBJ2-1 | TRBD1 | TRBV7-3
CASSFPGTSGTDTQYF | TGTGCCAGCAGCTTCCCCGGGACTAGCGGCACAGATACGCAGTATTTT | 16 | once | TRBJ2-3 | TRBD2 | TRBV7-9
CASSAQGATEQFF | TGTGCCAGCAGCGCACAGGGGGCAACTGAGCAGTTCTTC | 13 | - | TRBJ2-1 | TRBD1 | TRBV7-3